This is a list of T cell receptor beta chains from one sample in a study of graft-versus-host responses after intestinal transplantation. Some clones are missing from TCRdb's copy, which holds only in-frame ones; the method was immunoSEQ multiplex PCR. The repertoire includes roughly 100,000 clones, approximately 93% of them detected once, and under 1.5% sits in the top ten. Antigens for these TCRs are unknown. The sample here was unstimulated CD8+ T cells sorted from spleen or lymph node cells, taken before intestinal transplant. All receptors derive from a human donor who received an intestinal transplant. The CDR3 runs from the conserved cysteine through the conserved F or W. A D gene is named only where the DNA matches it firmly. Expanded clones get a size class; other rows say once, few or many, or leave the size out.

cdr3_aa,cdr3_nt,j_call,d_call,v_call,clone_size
CASSYRSENTIYF,TGTGCCAGCAGTTACCGAAGCGAAAACACCATATATTTT,TRBJ1-3,-,TRBV6-6,-
CASSESSRIVTDGELFF,TGCGCCAGCAGTGAGTCCTCCCGGATAGTGACGGACGGGGAGCTGTTTTTT,TRBJ2-2,-,TRBV10-2,-
CASSLQAARTDTQYF,TGTGCCAGCAGCTTACAAGCCGCGCGCACAGATACGCAGTATTTT,TRBJ2-3,-,TRBV7-9,-
CASSPAPLAGGLNEQFF,TGTGCCAGTAGTCCCGCCCCTCTAGCGGGGGGGCTCAATGAGCAGTTCTTC,TRBJ2-1,TRBD2,TRBV19,-
CASTRGSTGELFF,TGTGCCAGCACCAGGGGGAGCACCGGGGAGCTGTTTTTT,TRBJ2-2,TRBD1,TRBV9,-
CASSVAGPNTGELFF,TGTGCCAGCAGCGTCGCTGGGCCGAACACCGGGGAGCTGTTTTTT,TRBJ2-2,-,TRBV7-9,-
CASSQDTGDTQYF,TGCGCCAGCAGCCAAGATACCGGAGATACGCAGTATTTT,TRBJ2-3,-,TRBV4-1,-
CASSLGGGANEKLFF,TGTGCCAGCAGCTTGGGAGGGGGAGCTAATGAAAAACTGTTTTTT,TRBJ1-4,-,TRBV5-6,once
CASSDSATEAFF,TGTGCCAGCAGTGACAGCGCCACTGAAGCTTTCTTT,TRBJ1-1,-,TRBV6-1,-
CASSPLATGAGNEQFF,TGCGCCAGCAGCCCCCTCGCAACAGGGGCGGGCAATGAGCAGTTCTTC,TRBJ2-1,TRBD1,TRBV4-1,-
CASSRGDTEAFF,TGTGCCAGCAGCCGGGGGGACACTGAAGCTTTCTTT,TRBJ1-1,-,TRBV9,-
CATSLGQGTYNEQFF,TGTGCCACCTCCTTGGGGCAGGGCACCTACAATGAGCAGTTCTTC,TRBJ2-1,-,TRBV7-9,-
CASSPPGGRVGQYF,TGTGCCAGCAGCCCTCCGGGGGGCCGGGTCGGGCAGTACTTC,TRBJ2-5,-,TRBV11-2,once
CASSPSAGTGIIYGYTF,TGTGCCAGCAGTCCGTCAGCCGGGACAGGGATTATCTATGGCTACACCTTC,TRBJ1-2,TRBD1,TRBV25-1,-
CASSEGIMNTEAFF,TGTGCCAGCAGTGAAGGTATCATGAACACTGAAGCTTTCTTT,TRBJ1-1,-,TRBV2,-
CASSLADF,TGTGCCAGCAGCTTGGCGGACTTC,TRBJ1-2,-,TRBV5-8,-
CSVVNRTGEIIRGNTEAFF,TGCAGCGTTGTAAATAGGACAGGGGAGATTATAAGAGGGAACACCGAAGCTTTCTTT,TRBJ1-1,TRBD1,TRBV29-1,-
CASSLQGSYYGYTF,TGTGCCAGCAGCTTACAAGGGTCCTACTATGGCTACACCTTC,TRBJ1-2,-,TRBV5-5,-
CAWSVVGNEGYTF,TGTGCCTGGAGTGTGGTAGGGAATGAAGGCTACACCTTC,TRBJ1-2,-,TRBV30,-
CASGTFAEFF,TGTGCCAGTGGGACCTTCGCAGAGTTCTTC,TRBJ2-1,-,TRBV7-2,-
CASRERGSDNEQFF,TGCGCCAGCAGAGAGCGGGGGAGCGACAATGAGCAGTTCTTC,TRBJ2-1,TRBD2,TRBV10-2,-
CASRPPGGATNEKLFF,TGTGCCAGCAGACCCCCGGGGGGTGCAACTAATGAAAAACTGTTTTTT,TRBJ1-4,-,TRBV6-6,-
CASSLNRGWGADGYTF,TGTGCCAGCAGCTTGAATCGAGGGTGGGGCGCAGATGGCTACACCTTC,TRBJ1-2,-,TRBV5-6,once
CANVGPAGNEQFF,TGTGCCAACGTTGGGCCTGCCGGGAATGAGCAGTTCTTC,TRBJ2-1,-,TRBV2,-
CASSPEGLGSGNTIYF,TGTGCCAGCAGCCCCGAGGGATTGGGCTCTGGAAACACCATATATTTT,TRBJ1-3,-,TRBV9,-
CAWRVVVDGYTF,TGTGCCTGGAGGGTGGTGGTCGATGGCTACACCTTC,TRBJ1-2,-,TRBV30,once